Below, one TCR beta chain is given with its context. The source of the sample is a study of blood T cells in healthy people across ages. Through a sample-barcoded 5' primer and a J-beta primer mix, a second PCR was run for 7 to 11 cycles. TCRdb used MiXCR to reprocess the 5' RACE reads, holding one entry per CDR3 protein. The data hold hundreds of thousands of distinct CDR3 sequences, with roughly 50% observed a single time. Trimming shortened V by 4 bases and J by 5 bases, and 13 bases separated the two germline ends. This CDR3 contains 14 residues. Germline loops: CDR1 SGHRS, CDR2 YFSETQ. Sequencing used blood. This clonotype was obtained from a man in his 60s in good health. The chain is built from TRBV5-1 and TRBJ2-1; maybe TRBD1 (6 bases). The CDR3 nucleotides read TGCGCCAGCAGCGTGGAACAGGGCGACAATGAGCAGTTCTTC. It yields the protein CASSVEQGDNEQFF.